Presented here are 11 T cell receptor beta chains from one specimen sequenced in a study of PD-L1 blockade in urothelial cancer (dated 2017 in TCRdb). The time point label corresponds to: pretreatment peripheral blood. Library method: the immunoSEQ multiplex PCR assay. The source is immuneACCESS, and TCRdb retained only in-frame sequences with V and J called. Part of the clones is not carried over; for the studies checked, unresolved V genes explain less than half of this, and the remainder is unexplained. Recorded for this sample are 60,000 to 75,000 clones; approximately 83% of them occurred a single time. The top ten clonotypes cover under 15% of the sample. The specimen comprised PBMCs, sampled around atezolizumab (anti-PD-L1) treatment. The receptors derive from a man aged 55 to 70 with urothelial cancer.

The chain employs TRBV6-6 and TRBJ2-7; the match to TRBD1 covers 8 bases. In germline, CDR1 is MNHNY, CDR2 SVGAGI (reference sequence). The J segment lost 0 bases and the V segment lost 5 bases, leaving 6 bases of the junction unmatched. The CDR3 has 15 amino acids. The CDR3 here is CASSKGQESSYEQYF. CDR3 in DNA: TGTGCCAGCAGTAAGGGACAGGAGAGCTCCTACGAGCAGTACTTC.

V is TRBV4-2 and J is TRBJ2-1; TRBD2 matches 11 bases. V was pared by 0 bases and J by 3 bases, with 1 base of the junction left unmatched. CDR1 and CDR2 (germline): LGHNA, YNFKEQ. CDR3 length: 16 residues. CDR3 sequence reads: CASSQDTSGGYNEQFF. In DNA, the CDR3 is TGTGCCAGCAGCCAAGACACTAGCGGGGGCTACAATGAGCAGTTCTTC.

V usage is TRBV30 and J usage is TRBJ1-3, with 8 bases aligning to TRBD1. This CDR3 comprises 13 residues. Unmatched junction bases numbered 8, after V lost 8 bases and J lost 5 bases. Germline V lookup: CDR1 GTSNPN, CDR2 SVGIG (reference sequence). The DNA of the CDR3 is TGTGCCAGATCGACAGGGGACAGAAACACCATATATTTT. Its protein product is CARSTGDRNTIYF. The full variable domain, in which reference TRBV30 and TRBJ1-3 provide the parts outside the CDR3, is SQTIHQWPATLVQPVGSPLSLECTVEGTSNPNLYWYRQAAGRGLQLLFYSVGIGQISSEVPQNLSASRPQDRQFILSSKKLLLSDSGFYLCARSTGDRNTIYFGEGSWLTVV.

This chain uses TRBV6-6 with TRBJ1-1; D gene ambiguous. The CDR3 contains 12 residues. V was pared by 0 bases and J by 12 bases, with 11 bases between. Germline V lookup: CDR1 MNHNY, CDR2 SVGAGI (reference sequence). CDR3: CASSYSGPTSFF. The CDR3 nucleotides are TGTGCCAGCAGTTACTCGGGCCCCACCTCTTTCTTT.

J is TRBJ1-1 and V is TRBV12-5; D is uncertain. Per the germline V gene, CDR1 is LGHNT and CDR2 is FRNRAP. This CDR3 has 15 residues. Trimming took off 0 bases at V and 5 bases at J, with 13 bases between the two ends. CDR3 DNA sequence: TGTGCTAGTGGTTTGGTACTGGGCCGGAGGACTGAAGCTTTCTTT. Protein product: CASGLVLGRRTEAFF.

The chain joins TRBV9 to TRBJ1-4, with 9 bases that match TRBD1. The CDR3 sequence is 16 residues long. Trimming at V came to 3 bases and at J to 10 bases, leaving 13 bases not matched to a gene. Per germline, CDR1 SGDLS and CDR2 YYNGEE. The CDR3 coding sequence is TGTGCCAGCAGCGAGGGTGCAGACAGGGGGTTACGAAAACTGTTTTTT. This encodes CASSEGADRGLRKLFF.

The rearrangement joins TRBV6-1 to TRBJ1-1, with 9 bases fitting TRBD1. Trimming removed 8 bases from V and 5 bases from J; junction bases left unmatched: 9. This CDR3 has 14 amino acids. The germline CDR1 and CDR2 sequences are MNHNS and SASEGT. The CDR3 DNA reads as TGTGCCAGCCACTTGACAGGGGGTTGGACTGAAGCTTTCTTT. It encodes CASHLTGGWTEAFF.

This clone was counted between two and nine times. The V and J genes are TRBV7-9 and TRBJ1-2; D might be TRBD1 (5 bases). V lost 3 bases to trimming and J lost 14 bases, with 16 bases between them. CDR3 size: 12 residues. Germline V gene sequence: CDR1 SEHNR, CDR2 FQNEAQ (reference sequence). CDR3 sequence (DNA): TGTGCCAGCAGCTTTGAATGGCAGGGCAGAACCTTC. The encoded protein is CASSFEWQGRTF.

This rearrangement joins TRBV4-3 to TRBJ1-1; no clear D. V lost 4 bases and J 6 bases, leaving 15 bases between the germline ends. This CDR3 region has 14 residues. Germline CDR1 reads LGHNA; CDR2 reads YSLEER. CDR3 sequence reads: CASSRSRRSSEAFF. The CDR3 region has the DNA TGCGCCAGCAGCCGTTCAAGGCGGTCCTCTGAAGCTTTCTTT.

The chain uses TRBV13 and TRBJ2-7, with TRBD2 matching 12 bases. Germline loops: CDR1 PRHDT, CDR2 FYEKMQ (reference sequence). The junction had 3 bases not matched to a gene; V was cut back by 4 bases and J by 2 bases. The CDR3 extends over 15 amino acids. The CDR3 spells CASSSSGGGPYEQYF. CDR3 bases: TGTGCCAGCAGCTCTAGCGGGGGGGGCCCCTACGAGCAGTACTTC.

The CDR3 here is CASSRDREETQYF. In DNA, the CDR3 is TGTGCCAGCTCACGGGACAGGGAAGAGACCCAGTACTTC. The chain recombines TRBV18 with TRBJ2-5; 9 bases fit TRBD1. Germline V gene sequence: CDR1 KGHSH, CDR2 LQKENI. This CDR3 comprises 13 residues. The junction had 0 bases not matched to a gene; V was cut back by 4 bases and J by 3 bases. Drawing the rest from reference TRBV18 and TRBJ2-5, the complete variable domain is NAGVMQNPRHLVRRRGQEARLRCSPMKGHSHVYWYRQLPEEGLKFMVYLQKENIIDESGMPKERFSAEFPKEGPSILRIQQVVRGDSAAYFCASSRDREETQYFGPGTRLLVL.